A single sample gave rise to the 27 T cell receptor beta chains below, sequenced in a study of cytomegalovirus exposure and HLA in healthy donors. Primers for the PCR totalled 60 Vbeta and 13 Jbeta. TCRdb's copy holds only in-frame clones and misses some; the assay was immunoSEQ multiplex PCR. The sample includes about 72,000 clones, 65% to 70% of them seen just once. Sequenced: PBMCs. All receptors come from a man aged 40-49 years in good health and CMV-seropositive.

This rearrangement joins TRBV6-5 to TRBJ1-2; 7 bases map to TRBD1. Looked up from germline, CDR1 is MNHEY and CDR2 is SVGAGI. V trimming: 6 bases; J trimming: 2 bases; junction bases outside the gene matches: 9. This CDR3 spans 15 amino acids. CDR3 in DNA: TGTGCCAGCAGCTTACTCGGGGGACAGAACTATGGCTACACCTTC. This codes for CASSLLGGQNYGYTF.

V is TRBV18 and J is TRBJ2-7, with 8 bases fitting TRBD1. The germline V gene has CDR1 KGHSH and CDR2 LQKENI. This CDR3 comprises 12 residues. The trim removed 6 bases at V and 5 bases at J, leaving 3 bases unmatched. CDR3 sequence (DNA): TGTGCCAGCTCGCCAGGGGGCGACGAGCAGTACTTC. Protein: CASSPGGDEQYF.

The chain joins TRBV5-1 to TRBJ2-2; possibly TRBD1 for D (6 bases). CDR1 SGHRS and CDR2 YFSETQ come from the germline V gene. The CDR3 consists of 16 residues. Trimming left V 3 bases short and J 4 bases short, with 16 bases between. In nucleotides, the CDR3 is TGCGCCAGCAGCTGGAGTGGGGGCGCCCTCACCGGGGAGCTGTTTTTT. Its protein product is CASSWSGGALTGELFF.

The chain has TRBV5-4 and TRBJ2-3; 9 bases are shared with TRBD1. This CDR3 comprises 15 residues. The V gene end was trimmed by 0 bases and the J gene end by 6 bases; junction bases not matched to a gene: 5. Germline CDR1 and CDR2: SGHNT and YYREEE (reference sequence). CDR3: CASSLVGQGTDTQYF. Written as DNA, the CDR3 is TGTGCCAGCAGCTTGGTTGGACAGGGGACGGATACGCAGTATTTT.

This clone occurred a few times. The rearrangement joins TRBV11-2 to TRBJ1-1; no firm D call. V lost 3 bases, J lost 3 bases, and 11 bases lay in between. Germline CDR1 SGHAT, CDR2 FQNNGV. This CDR3 contains 14 residues. The CDR3 protein is CASSLTLEDTEAFF. The CDR3 region has the DNA TGTGCCAGCAGCTTGACACTGGAGGACACTGAAGCTTTCTTT.

V gene TRBV5-5 combines with J gene TRBJ1-2; TRBD1 aligns across 9 bases. CDR1 is SGHKS and CDR2 is YYEKEE in the germline V gene (reference sequence). J gave up 2 bases and V 2 bases, and 7 bases lay outside the gene matches. The CDR3 extends over 16 amino acids. The CDR3 DNA reads as TGTGCCAGCAGCTTCGAGCCAGACAGGGGGAACTATGGCTACACCTTC. As protein: CASSFEPDRGNYGYTF.

The chain combines TRBV4-1 with TRBJ2-7, with TRBD2 identical over 9 bases. The J segment lost 5 bases and the V segment lost 0 bases, leaving 5 bases of the junction unmatched. CDR1 is MGHRA, CDR2 YSYEKL, per germline. CDR3 length equals 15 residues. The CDR3 DNA sequence: TGCGCCAGCAGCCAAGATGGCTCTAGCGGGGACGAGCAGTACTTC. It translates to CASSQDGSSGDEQYF.

The DNA of the CDR3 is TGTGCCAGCAGCCCTTGGACAGTGAGCTCAAATGGCTACACCTTC. It is translated as CASSPWTVSSNGYTF. The chain employs TRBV7-9 and TRBJ1-2; TRBD1 might be the D (6 bases). V lost 5 bases and J lost 6, with 19 bases in between. Germline loops: CDR1 SEHNR, CDR2 FQNEAQ (reference sequence). CDR3 size: 15 residues.

In this sample, this clone turned up a few times. CDR3 region: CASSLGQVNLYNSPLHF. Written as DNA, the CDR3 is TGTGCCAGCAGCTTGGGACAGGTGAACCTCTATAATTCACCCCTCCACTTT. V is TRBV5-5 and J is TRBJ1-6; D perhaps matches TRBD1 (6 bases). Germline V lookup: CDR1 SGHKS, CDR2 YYEKEE (reference sequence). This CDR3 has 17 amino acids. Trimming left V 0 bases short and J 3 bases short, with 13 bases between.

The sample holds a few counts of this clone. The rearrangement joins TRBV5-1 to TRBJ2-2; 11 nucleotides match TRBD1. CDR3 length: 16 amino acids. With V trimmed by 8 bases and J by 4 bases, 10 bases remained unmatched. Germline V gene data show CDR1 as SGHRS and CDR2 as YFSETQ. CDR3 region: CASNNRDRGITGELFF. CDR3 DNA sequence: TGCGCCAGTAATAACCGGGACAGGGGGATCACCGGGGAGCTGTTTTTT.

The rearrangement joins TRBV10-3 to TRBJ1-1; 9 bases are a match to TRBD1. With 7 bases clipped from V and 4 bases from J, the junction kept 7 bases outside the gene matches. This CDR3 spans 14 amino acids. Germline V gene sequence: CDR1 ENHRY, CDR2 SYGVKD. In DNA, the CDR3 is TGTGCCATCAAGAGAGGACAGGGGAGCACTGAAGCTTTCTTT. Encoded protein: CAIKRGQGSTEAFF.

This chain uses TRBV28 with TRBJ2-7; the match to TRBD1 covers 7 bases. V trimming: 5 bases; J trimming: 5 bases; junction bases outside the gene matches: 15. This CDR3 has 16 residues. CDR1 MDHEN and CDR2 SYDVKM come from the germline V gene. The DNA of the CDR3 is TGTGCCAGCAGTGGAATGATATTATCCGACAGGGACGAGCAGTACTTC. It yields the protein CASSGMILSDRDEQYF.

This clone has only one observation. V is TRBV5-1 and J is TRBJ2-3, with 11 bases lining up with TRBD1. The CDR3 sequence is 16 residues long. V lost 4 bases to trimming and J lost 2 bases; unmatched junction nucleotides: 6. Germline V CDR1 and CDR2: SGHRS, YFSETQ. CDR3 in amino acids: CASSPGTGGFTDTQYF. The DNA for the CDR3 is TGCGCCAGCAGCCCCGGGACAGGGGGATTCACAGATACGCAGTATTTT.

The V call is TRBV9, the J call TRBJ2-7, with 10 bases that match TRBD2. CDR1 and CDR2 (germline): SGDLS, YYNGEE. The CDR3 covers 14 residues. V lost 4 bases and J lost 1; bases outside the gene matches: 2. CDR3 loop: CASSRTSGSYEQYF. Written as DNA, the CDR3 is TGTGCCAGCAGCAGGACTAGCGGTTCCTACGAGCAGTACTTC. Full variable domain (remainder filled in from reference TRBV9 and TRBJ2-7): DSGVTQTPKHLITATGQRVTLRCSPRSGDLSVYWYQQSLDQGLQFLIQYYNGEERAKGNILERFSAQQFPDLHSELNLSSLELGDSALYFCASSRTSGSYEQYFGPGTRLTVT.

This chain joins TRBV6-1 and TRBJ2-7; no firm D call. CDR1 is MNHNS, CDR2 SASEGT, per germline. Between the trimmed V and J ends, which lost 5 bases and 4 bases, there was a span of 12 bases. This CDR3 region has 13 residues. CDR3 in amino acids: CASSNRVLYEQYF. CDR3 bases: TGTGCCAGCAGTAACCGGGTCCTTTACGAGCAGTACTTC.

The chain has TRBV19 and TRBJ1-1, with D perhaps matching TRBD1 (5 bases). The CDR3 spans 14 residues. Germline-derived CDR1 and CDR2 are LNHDA and SQIVND (reference sequence). V gave up 5 bases and J gave up 4 bases, with 14 bases separating them. The chain's CDR3 is CASSLGGAGTEAFF. CDR3 nucleotides: TGTGCCAGTAGTCTCGGAGGGGCTGGCACTGAAGCTTTCTTT. Variable domain in full (rest from reference TRBV19 and TRBJ1-1): DGGITQSPKYLFRKEGQNVTLSCEQNLNHDAMYWYRQDPGQGLRLIYYSQIVNDFQKGDIAEGYSVSREKKESFPLTVTSAQKNPTAFYLCASSLGGAGTEAFFGQGTRLTVV.

This chain links TRBV5-1 with TRBJ1-4; perhaps TRBD1 as D (6 bases). The CDR3 covers 14 residues. Germline-derived CDR1 and CDR2 are SGHRS and YFSETQ. Trimming removed 3 bases from V and 5 bases from J, with 11 bases in between. The CDR3 nucleotides read TGCGCCAGCAGCTGGACAGACAGAAATGAAAAACTGTTTTTT. Encoded protein: CASSWTDRNEKLFF.

Concerning this clone itself: Relative to the germline gene, one junction end is altered; a read error may explain this. V and J are TRBV29-1 and TRBJ2-1; 9 nucleotides align to TRBD1. The CDR3 covers 14 residues. Germline V gives CDR1 SQVTM, CDR2 ANQGSEA. In DNA form, the CDR3 reads TGCAGCGTCGAAGGGACAGGGCGGACAGATGAGCAGTTCTTC. It encodes CSVEGTGRTDEQFF.

This chain uses TRBV5-1 with TRBJ1-1; 7 bases are shared with TRBD1. Germline V gene lookup returns CDR1 SGHRS and CDR2 YFSETQ. V dropped 2 bases and J dropped 6; count of bases not matched to a gene: 4. The CDR3 runs to 13 residues. The CDR3 is CASSFQGGAEAFF. The CDR3 DNA reads as TGCGCCAGCAGCTTTCAAGGGGGCGCTGAAGCTTTCTTT.

The chain employs TRBV9 and TRBJ1-1; no definite D call. The CDR3 totals 13 residues. CDR1 is SGDLS, CDR2 YYNGEE, per germline. V was trimmed by 2 bases and J by 3 bases, leaving 8 bases between them. CDR3 DNA: TGTGCCAGCAGCGTGTTAGGAGACACTGAAGCTTTCTTT. It is translated as CASSVLGDTEAFF.

The CDR3 DNA is TGTGCCAGCAGTTGGGACAGCATCTACGAGCAGTACTTC. Translating it yields CASSWDSIYEQYF. The chain recombines TRBV2 with TRBJ2-7; 7 nucleotides match TRBD1. Germline V gene sequence: CDR1 SNHLY, CDR2 FYNNEI. This CDR3 region has 13 residues. V trimming: 5 bases; J trimming: 3 bases; junction bases outside the gene matches: 4. Combining the CDR3 with reference TRBV2 and TRBJ2-7 gives the whole variable domain EPEVTQTPSHQVTQMGQEVILRCVPISNHLYFYWYRQILGQKVEFLVSFYNNEISEKSEIFDDQFSVERPDGSNFTLKIRSTKLEDSAMYFCASSWDSIYEQYFGPGTRLTVT.

V is TRBV5-1 and J is TRBJ2-1; D unresolved. This CDR3 has 14 amino acids. Deletions cut 5 bases from V and 0 bases from J, with 9 bases between. Germline assignment: CDR1 SGHRS and CDR2 YFSETQ. CDR3 sequence reads: CASSPKSSYNEQFF. CDR3 bases: TGCGCCAGCAGTCCCAAGAGCTCCTACAATGAGCAGTTCTTC. The full variable domain, rest sourced from reference TRBV5-1 and TRBJ2-1, is KAGVTQTPRYLIKTRGQQVTLSCSPISGHRSVSWYQQTPGQGLQFLFEYFSETQRNKGNFPGRFSGRQFSNSRSEMNVSTLELGDSALYLCASSPKSSYNEQFFGPGTRLTVL.

The rearrangement links TRBV10-1 to TRBJ1-6; D is uncertain. Between the trimmed V and J ends, which lost 4 bases and 0 bases, there was a span of 10 bases. Germline values: CDR1 WNHNN, CDR2 SYGVQD (reference sequence). This CDR3 has 16 residues. CDR3 in DNA: TGCGCCAGCAGTGTGCGGCAGCACTCCTATAATTCACCCCTCCACTTT. It codes for CASSVRQHSYNSPLHF.

The chain has TRBV6-1 and TRBJ2-7; maybe TRBD1 (6 bases). V was clipped by 2 bases and J by 0 bases, with 14 bases between them. Germline CDR1 MNHNS, CDR2 SASEGT. CDR3 length: 16 amino acids. CDR3: CASSELGQGFSYEQYF. The DNA for the CDR3 is TGTGCCAGCAGTGAATTGGGTCAGGGGTTCTCCTACGAGCAGTACTTC.

The genes are TRBV5-1 and TRBJ2-1; 7 bases agree with TRBD1. V shed 0 bases and J 2 bases; nucleotides not matched to a gene: 2. CDR3 length: 15 residues. Per germline, CDR1 SGHRS and CDR2 YFSETQ. CDR3 protein: CASSLVQGAYNEQFF. DNA of the CDR3: TGCGCCAGCAGCTTGGTGCAGGGGGCCTACAATGAGCAGTTCTTC.

V and J are TRBV5-1 and TRBJ1-4; no reliable D call. Germline CDR1 SGHRS, CDR2 YFSETQ. V lost 0 bases and J 8 bases, leaving 11 bases between the germline ends. CDR3 length: 14 residues. CDR3 protein: CASSLAGSGEKLFF. The CDR3 DNA sequence: TGCGCCAGCAGCTTGGCCGGCAGCGGAGAAAAACTGTTTTTT.

This chain links TRBV5-6 with TRBJ1-2; D may be TRBD1 (6 bases). Germline V CDR1 and CDR2: SGHDT, YYEEEE. This CDR3 has 17 amino acids. V was pared by 1 base and J by 4 bases, with 20 bases between. CDR3 DNA: TGTGCCAGCAGCTTGAACGGACAGAACCTATTTGTCTATGGCTACACCTTC. Its protein is CASSLNGQNLFVYGYTF.